Listed below are T cell receptor beta chains from one sample, sequenced in a study of glioma-infiltrating T cells. From the multiplex PCR reads, TCRdb called clonotypes with MiXCR, one entry per CDR3 protein. The table includes some 130,000 distinct CDR3 sequences, around 25% detected once. The sample was glioma tissue, nonneoplastic brain tissue, or PBMCs (not recorded which). Receptors were obtained from a human donor with low-grade glioma or glioblastoma, undergoing nonglioma brain surgery, or in good health (not recorded which). Both conserved end residues are part of each CDR3. The D gene is left open where the match is weak. Only some rows state a clone size, as once, few, many or a class for expanded clones.

V gene: TRBV18; clone size: NA; J gene: TRBJ2-3; D gene: NA; CDR3 DNA: TGTGCCAGCTCACCGGAATCAGATACGCAGTATTTT; CDR3 protein: CASSPESDTQYF
V gene: TRBV5-1; clone size: NA; J gene: TRBJ2-5; D gene: NA; CDR3 DNA: TGCGCCAGCAGCGGCCCGGGACGTTCGAAAGAGACCCAGTACTTC; CDR3 protein: CASSGPGRSKETQYF
V gene: TRBV7-8; clone size: few; J gene: TRBJ2-5; D gene: TRBD2; CDR3 DNA: TGTGCCAGCAGCGTACGGACTAGCGGGGAGAAAGAGACCCAGTACTTC; CDR3 protein: CASSVRTSGEKETQYF
V gene: TRBV19; clone size: NA; J gene: TRBJ1-5; D gene: NA; CDR3 DNA: TGTGCCAGTAGTATAGGCACGACAGTAGCGCATTTT; CDR3 protein: CASSIGTTVAHF
V gene: TRBV5-1; clone size: NA; J gene: TRBJ1-1; D gene: NA; CDR3 DNA: TGCGCCAGCAGCTTTACGAACACTGAAGCTTTCTTT; CDR3 protein: CASSFTNTEAFF
V gene: TRBV4-1; clone size: many; J gene: TRBJ1-5; D gene: NA; CDR3 DNA: TGCGCCAGCAGCCGGGACGCTAATCAGCCCCAGCATTTT; CDR3 protein: CASSRDANQPQHF
V gene: TRBV19; clone size: NA; J gene: TRBJ1-6; D gene: NA; CDR3 DNA: TGTGCCAGTGTTGACGACAGTTCCAATTCACCCCTCCACTTT; CDR3 protein: CASVDDSSNSPLHF
V gene: TRBV20-1; clone size: few; J gene: TRBJ2-3; D gene: TRBD2; CDR3 DNA: TGCAGTGCTAGGGTTGCTGGCGCGGGGGGCACAGATACGCAGTATTTT; CDR3 protein: CSARVAGAGGTDTQYF
V gene: TRBV6-2/TRBV6-3; clone size: NA; J gene: TRBJ1-1; D gene: NA; CDR3 DNA: TGTGCCAGCAGATTAACACGGAACACTGAAGCTTTCTTT; CDR3 protein: CASRLTRNTEAFF
V gene: TRBV6-1; clone size: few; J gene: TRBJ2-5; D gene: NA; CDR3 DNA: TGTGCCAGCTCGGTTAGCGTGAATTCTGAGACCCAGTACTTC; CDR3 protein: CASSVSVNSETQYF
V gene: TRBV7-2; clone size: NA; J gene: TRBJ1-6; D gene: NA; CDR3 DNA: TGTGCCAGCAGCGTAAACAGGAATTCACCCCTCCACTTT; CDR3 protein: CASSVNRNSPLHF
V gene: TRBV24-1; clone size: many; J gene: TRBJ1-1; D gene: NA; CDR3 DNA: TGTGCCACACAAGACGGACAGATGAACACTGAAGCTTTCTTT; CDR3 protein: CATQDGQMNTEAFF
V gene: TRBV11-2; clone size: few; J gene: TRBJ2-3; D gene: NA; CDR3 DNA: TGTGCCAGCAGCTTAGTAGGATCTCACACAGATACGCAGTATTTT; CDR3 protein: CASSLVGSHTDTQYF
V gene: TRBV3-1; clone size: few; J gene: TRBJ1-1; D gene: TRBD1; CDR3 DNA: TGTGCCAGCAGCCCGACAGGGGGGGCTGAAGCTTTCTTT; CDR3 protein: CASSPTGGAEAFF
V gene: TRBV6-1; clone size: few; J gene: TRBJ2-2; D gene: NA; CDR3 DNA: TGTGCCAGCAGTCAGGACAGAGGGAGCACCGGGGAGCTGTTTTTT; CDR3 protein: CASSQDRGSTGELFF